Shown below are 2 T cell receptor beta chains from a single sample sequenced in a study of CD8 T cells in Susac syndrome. Random hexamers served to reverse transcribe roughly 0.45 to 1 ug RNA. Each CDR3 protein is one row after TCRdb ran MiXCR on the immunoSEQ multiplex PCR reads. The table includes 70,000 or so distinct CDR3 sequences, about 94% detected once. The material sequenced was CD8+ T cells from PBMCs. The receptors were gathered from a human donor with multiple sclerosis.

The chain combines TRBV27 with TRBJ2-1, with TRBD2 identical over 12 bases. CDR3 length: 18 residues. Germline lookup yields CDR1 MNHEY and CDR2 SMNVEV (reference sequence). After removal of 4 bases from V and 0 bases from J, the junction contained 7 bases not matched to a gene. The CDR3 region is CASSSGTSGPSSYNEQFF. DNA of the CDR3: TGTGCCAGCAGTTCCGGGACTAGCGGGCCGAGCTCCTACAATGAGCAGTTCTTC.

The gene calls are TRBV7-9 and TRBJ2-1, with no clear D. Trimming cost V 5 bases and J 7 bases, with 18 bases left between them. The CDR3 has 15 residues. CDR1 is SEHNR, CDR2 FQNEAQ, per germline (reference sequence). CDR3 nucleotide sequence: TGTGCCAGCAGCCTAGGCCCTGGCGGAGAAAATGAGCAGTTCTTC. Translated, it gives CASSLGPGGENEQFF.